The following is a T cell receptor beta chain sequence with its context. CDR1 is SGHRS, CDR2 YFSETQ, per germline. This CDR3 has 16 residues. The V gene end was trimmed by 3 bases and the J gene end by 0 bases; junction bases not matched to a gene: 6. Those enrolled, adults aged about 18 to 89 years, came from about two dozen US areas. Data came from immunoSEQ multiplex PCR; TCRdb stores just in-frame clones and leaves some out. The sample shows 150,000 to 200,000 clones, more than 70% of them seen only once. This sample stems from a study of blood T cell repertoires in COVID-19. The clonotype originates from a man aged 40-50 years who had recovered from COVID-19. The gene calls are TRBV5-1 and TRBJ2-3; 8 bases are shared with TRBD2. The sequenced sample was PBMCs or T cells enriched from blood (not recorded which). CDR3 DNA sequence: TGCGCCAGCAGCTATACTAGCGGACCTAGCACAGATACGCAGTATTTT. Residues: CASSYTSGPSTDTQYF.